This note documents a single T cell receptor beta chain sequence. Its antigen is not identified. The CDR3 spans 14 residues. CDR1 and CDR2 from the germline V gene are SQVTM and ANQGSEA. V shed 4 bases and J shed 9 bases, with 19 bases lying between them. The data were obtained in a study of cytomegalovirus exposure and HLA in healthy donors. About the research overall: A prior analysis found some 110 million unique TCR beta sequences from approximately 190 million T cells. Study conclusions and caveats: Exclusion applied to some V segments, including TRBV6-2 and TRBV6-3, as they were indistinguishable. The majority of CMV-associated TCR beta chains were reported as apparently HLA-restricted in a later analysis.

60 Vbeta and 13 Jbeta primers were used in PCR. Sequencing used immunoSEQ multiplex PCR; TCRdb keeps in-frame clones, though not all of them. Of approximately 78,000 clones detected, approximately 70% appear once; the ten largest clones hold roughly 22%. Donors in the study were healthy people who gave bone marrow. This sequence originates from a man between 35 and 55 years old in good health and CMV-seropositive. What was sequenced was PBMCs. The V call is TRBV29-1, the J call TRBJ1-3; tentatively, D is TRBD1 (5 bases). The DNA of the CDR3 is TGCAGCGTTGCTCCAGGGAATTCGGCTAGCACCATATATTTT. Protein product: CSVAPGNSASTIYF.